The 18 T cell receptor beta chains below were found in one sample sequenced in a study of regulatory and conventional T cells in RAG deficiency. Conventional CD4+ T cells were sorted from blood as CD25-low CD127-high cells. Method: immunoSEQ multiplex PCR; TCRdb's copy keeps in-frame clones and lacks some. The profile shows roughly 35,000 clones, about 76% of them singletons. These same data were also listed under a study on regulatory T cells. That publication notes: Primers: 52 TRBV forward and 13 TRBJ reverse.

The specimen sequenced was CD4+ effector T cells sorted from blood. These receptors all come from a human donor in good health.

V usage is TRBV7-2 and J usage is TRBJ2-5; 7 nucleotides match TRBD2. Germline assignment: CDR1 SGHTA and CDR2 FQGNSA. The CDR3 is 16 residues long. J lost 2 bases, V lost 6 bases, and 12 bases had no gene match. The CDR3 region has the DNA TGTGCCAGCAGTCCCAGCCGAGCGGGGCCTCAAGAGACCCAGTACTTC. It encodes CASSPSRAGPQETQYF.

The gene calls are TRBV6-5 and TRBJ1-1, with D perhaps TRBD1 (5 bases). The V and J ends lost 7 bases and 4 bases respectively, with 16 bases between them. Germline CDR1 reads MNHEY; CDR2 reads SVGAGI. This CDR3 region has 14 residues. CDR3 nucleotide sequence: TGTGCCAGCACGAAAAACCGGGGGACCACTGAAGCTTTCTTT. As protein: CASTKNRGTTEAFF.

This chain links TRBV7-3 with TRBJ2-3; 11 nucleotides align to TRBD2. The CDR3 is made up of 14 amino acids. The germline V gene encodes CDR1 SGHTA and CDR2 FQGTGA. V shed 5 bases and J 11 bases; nucleotides not matched to a gene: 9. The CDR3 region has the DNA TGTGCCAGCAGCCTTAGCGGGGGGGCCAGTTGGCAGTATTTT. Translating gives CASSLSGGASWQYF.

This chain connects TRBV30 to TRBJ2-5; D gene unclear. The CDR3 spans 13 residues. Looked up from germline, CDR1 is GTSNPN and CDR2 is SVGIG (reference sequence). Trimming took off 0 bases at V and 2 bases at J, with 7 bases between the two ends. This CDR3 is CAWSVTGQETQYF. CDR3 coding DNA: TGTGCCTGGAGTGTAACCGGACAAGAGACCCAGTACTTC.

The J gene is TRBJ1-3, the V gene TRBV9; D is ambiguous. The germline V and J ends were trimmed by 2 bases and 0 bases, with 6 bases remaining between them. The CDR3 contains 14 residues. Germline V lookup: CDR1 SGDLS, CDR2 YYNGEE. This chain's CDR3 is CASSVTHSGNTIYF. The CDR3 DNA is TGTGCCAGCAGCGTGACTCACTCTGGAAACACCATATATTTT.

This clone came up a few times. This chain connects TRBV7-8 to TRBJ2-7, with D unclear. With 1 base removed from V and 0 bases from J, the gap between germline ends came to 10 bases. CDR1 is SGHVS, CDR2 FQNEAQ, per germline. The CDR3 length is 15 residues. DNA for the CDR3: TGTGCCAGCAGCTTAGAGGGCGGATACTCCTACGAGCAGTACTTC. Translated: CASSLEGGYSYEQYF.

The chain recombines TRBV15 with TRBJ2-3; a weak D match, TRBD2 (6 bases). This CDR3 has 15 amino acids. The germline CDR1 and CDR2 sequences are LNHNV and YYDKDF (reference sequence). The V gene lost 2 bases and the J gene lost 0 bases, with 9 bases spanning the gap. CDR3 nucleotides: TGTGCCACCAGCAGACAGGACTATAGCACAGATACGCAGTATTTT. This sequence encodes CATSRQDYSTDTQYF. Full variable domain (remainder filled in from reference TRBV15 and TRBJ2-3): DAMVIQNPRYQVTQFGKPVTLSCSQTLNHNVMYWYQQKSSQAPKLLFHYYDKDFNNEADTPDNFQSRRPNTSFCFLDIRSPGLGDTAMYLCATSRQDYSTDTQYFGPGTRLTVL.

The rearrangement joins TRBV5-1 to TRBJ1-6; D not certain. This CDR3 is 14 amino acids long. The germline V gene has CDR1 SGHRS and CDR2 YFSETQ. Deletions cut 3 bases from V and 2 bases from J, with 6 bases between. Written as DNA, the CDR3 is TGCGCCAGCAGCTCCGGACCCTATAATTCACCCCTCCACTTT. Translated: CASSSGPYNSPLHF.

The chain recombines TRBV6-6 with TRBJ2-6; D remains ambiguous. Deletions cut 7 bases from V and 1 base from J, with 11 bases between. The CDR3 runs to 15 residues. Germline V lookup: CDR1 MNHNY, CDR2 SVGAGI (reference sequence). The chain's CDR3 is CASTSGFSGANVLTF. In DNA form, the CDR3 reads TGTGCCAGCACGTCGGGTTTTTCTGGGGCCAACGTCCTGACTTTC.

The genes are TRBV25-1 and TRBJ1-4, with D hard to call. The CDR3 is 15 amino acids. Trimming took 0 bases from V and 7 from J, leaving 12 bases between them. The germline gives CDR1 MGHDK, CDR2 SYGVNS. Here the CDR3 DNA reads TGTGCCAGCAGTGAATACGGCAGGACCGTTGAAAAACTGTTTTTT. It codes for CASSEYGRTVEKLFF.

V usage is TRBV5-1 and J usage is TRBJ1-6; D is possibly TRBD1 (5 bases). The CDR3 totals 16 residues. Trimming took off 4 bases at V and 1 base at J, with 12 bases between the two ends. Germline CDR1 and CDR2: SGHRS and YFSETQ. The CDR3 bases are TGCGCCAGCAGCCCCCCAGGGCGGTCCTATAATTCACCCCTCCACTTT. Translation gives CASSPPGRSYNSPLHF.

The gene calls are TRBV6-5 and TRBJ1-1; the D gene is possibly TRBD1 (5 bases). Germline V gene sequence: CDR1 MNHEY, CDR2 SVGAGI. This CDR3 region has 14 residues. The ends were cut back, 5 bases at V and 8 bases at J, with 18 bases in the middle. The CDR3 DNA follows: TGTGCCAGCAGTGTAGAAACAGGCCGGGGCGAAGCTTTCTTT. Its protein product is CASSVETGRGEAFF.

This sequence joins TRBV5-1 and TRBJ1-1; D uncertain. V lost 0 bases, J lost 7 bases, and 13 bases lay in between. Germline V gives CDR1 SGHRS, CDR2 YFSETQ. This CDR3 is 14 amino acids long. Here the CDR3 reads CASSLGSGKLEAFF. The CDR3 nucleotides read TGCGCCAGCAGCTTGGGTAGCGGCAAGCTTGAAGCTTTCTTT.

This clone showed up just a few times. This chain joins TRBV7-3 and TRBJ2-2, with D unresolved. The length of the CDR3 is 14 residues. Germline values: CDR1 SGHTA, CDR2 FQGTGA. Trimming took 5 bases from V and 0 from J, leaving 7 bases between them. CDR3 region: CASSPLANTGELFF. CDR3 DNA sequence: TGTGCCAGCAGCCCCCTGGCGAACACCGGGGAGCTGTTTTTT.

The genes are TRBV19 and TRBJ2-7; D tentatively fits TRBD1 or TRBD2 (5 bases each). This CDR3 contains 15 residues. Germline V gives CDR1 LNHDA, CDR2 SQIVND (reference sequence). Trimming pared 5 bases from V and 3 bases from J, leaving 17 bases between. The CDR3 protein is CASSLMGPGDYEQYF. Written as DNA, the CDR3 is TGTGCCAGTAGTTTGATGGGACCGGGCGACTACGAGCAGTACTTC.

This chain links TRBV11-3 with TRBJ2-4; tentatively, D is TRBD1 or TRBD2 (5 bases each). The CDR3 totals 14 residues. The V end lost 0 bases, the J end lost 8 bases, and 11 bases lay between the germline ends. The germline V gene has CDR1 SGHNT and CDR2 YENEEA. CDR3 amino acids: CASSLDREGHIQYF. Here the CDR3 DNA reads TGTGCCAGCAGCTTAGATCGTGAGGGACACATTCAGTACTTC.

V usage is TRBV7-3 and J usage is TRBJ2-1, with 7 bases lining up with TRBD2. The J segment lost 10 bases and the V segment lost 5 bases, leaving 11 bases of the junction unmatched. This CDR3 is 14 amino acids long. Germline values: CDR1 SGHTA, CDR2 FQGTGA. The DNA for the CDR3 is TGTGCCAGCAGCCCCCTGACATGGGGGGGGGAGCAGTTCTTC. Protein: CASSPLTWGGEQFF.

The chain links TRBV4-2 to TRBJ1-2; weak D call: TRBD1 (5 bases). V dropped 1 base and J dropped 4 bases, with 13 bases sitting between them. This CDR3 is 15 amino acids long. Germline CDR1 and CDR2: LGHNA and YNFKEQ. CDR3 nucleotide sequence: TGTGCCAGCAGCCAAGTTTTTGCAGGGAGCTATGGCTACACCTTC. Amino acids: CASSQVFAGSYGYTF.